The clone carrying this T cell receptor (beta chain) was found a few times. Its antigen is unidentified. The germline V gene has CDR1 KGHSH and CDR2 LQKENI. The V segment lost 3 bases and the J segment 12 bases; nucleotides outside the gene matches: 5. This CDR3 spans 12 amino acids. The data stem from a study of beta chain features in type 1 diabetes. Study outcomes and limitations: Researchers report that Type 1 diabetes patients had moderately but significantly shorter TCRB CDR3s across all four CD4+ subsets.

Isolated RNA was reverse transcribed in full, so expressed TCRB transcripts were sequenced. Some clones are missing from TCRdb's copy, which holds only in-frame ones; the method was immunoSEQ multiplex PCR. The table lists some 140,000 clones, approximately 10% of them singletons, with over 0.6% in the top ten. The genes are TRBV18 and TRBJ1-1; 9 nucleotides align to TRBD1. The sequenced sample consisted of central memory CD4+ T cells from blood. The sequence was obtained from a man aged 25-45 years with type 1 diabetes. The CDR3 reads CASSPGTGSSFF. The CDR3, as DNA: TGTGCCAGCTCACCCGGGACAGGGAGCTCTTTCTTT.